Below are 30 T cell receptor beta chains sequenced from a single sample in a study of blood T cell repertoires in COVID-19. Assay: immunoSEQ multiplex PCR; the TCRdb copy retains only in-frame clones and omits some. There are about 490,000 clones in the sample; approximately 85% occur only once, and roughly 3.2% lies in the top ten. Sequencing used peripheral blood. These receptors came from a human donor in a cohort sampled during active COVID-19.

Here the CDR3 DNA reads TGTGCCAGCAGTCCTCCGGGACAGCAAGTTTATAGCAATCAGCCCCAGCATTTT. Its protein product is CASSPPGQQVYSNQPQHF. The chain carries TRBV28 and TRBJ1-5; TRBD1 matches at 7 bases. The junction had 13 bases not matched to a gene; V was cut back by 5 bases and J by 0 bases. Germline CDR1 MDHEN, CDR2 SYDVKM. CDR3 length: 18 residues. The variable domain in full, with the rest retrieved from reference TRBV28 and TRBJ1-5, is DVKVTQSSRYLVKRTGEKVFLECVQDMDHENMFWYRQDPGLGLRLIYFSYDVKMKEKGDIPEGYSVSREKKERFSLILESASTNQTSMYLCASSPPGQQVYSNQPQHFGDGTRLSIL.

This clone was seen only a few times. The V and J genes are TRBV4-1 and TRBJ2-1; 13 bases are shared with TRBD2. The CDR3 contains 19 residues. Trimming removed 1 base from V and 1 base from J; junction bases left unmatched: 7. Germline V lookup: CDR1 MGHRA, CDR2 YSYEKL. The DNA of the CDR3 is TGCGCCAGCAGCCAAGTATCGGGACTAGCGGGACTATCCTACAATGAGCAGTTCTTC. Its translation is CASSQVSGLAGLSYNEQFF.

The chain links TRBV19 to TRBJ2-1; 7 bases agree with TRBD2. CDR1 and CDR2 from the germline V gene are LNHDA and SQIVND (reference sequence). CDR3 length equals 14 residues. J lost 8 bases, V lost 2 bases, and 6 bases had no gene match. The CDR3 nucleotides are TGTGCCAGTAGTATAATGGCGGGAGTCGATGAGCAGTTCTTC. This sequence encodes CASSIMAGVDEQFF.

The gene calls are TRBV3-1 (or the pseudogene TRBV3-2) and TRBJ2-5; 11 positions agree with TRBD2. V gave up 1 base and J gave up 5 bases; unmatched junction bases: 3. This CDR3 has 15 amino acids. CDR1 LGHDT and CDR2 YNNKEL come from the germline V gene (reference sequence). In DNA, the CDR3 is TGTGCCAGCAGCCAAGCCATAGCGGGAGGGGAGACCCAGTACTTC. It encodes CASSQAIAGGETQYF.

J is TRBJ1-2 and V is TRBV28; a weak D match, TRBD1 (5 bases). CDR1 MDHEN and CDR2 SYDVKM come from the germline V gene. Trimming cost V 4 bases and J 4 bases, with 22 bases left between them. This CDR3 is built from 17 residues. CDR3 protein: CASSSSTTVRNLYGYTF. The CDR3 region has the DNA TGTGCCAGCAGTTCTTCTACGACAGTCAGGAACCTCTATGGCTACACCTTC.

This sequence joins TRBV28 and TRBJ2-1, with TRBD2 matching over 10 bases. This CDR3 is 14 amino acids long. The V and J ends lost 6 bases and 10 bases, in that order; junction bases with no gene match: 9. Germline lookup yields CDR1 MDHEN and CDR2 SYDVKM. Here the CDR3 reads CASRASGSRGEQFF. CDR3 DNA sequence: TGTGCCAGCAGAGCTAGCGGGAGTCGCGGCGAGCAGTTCTTC.

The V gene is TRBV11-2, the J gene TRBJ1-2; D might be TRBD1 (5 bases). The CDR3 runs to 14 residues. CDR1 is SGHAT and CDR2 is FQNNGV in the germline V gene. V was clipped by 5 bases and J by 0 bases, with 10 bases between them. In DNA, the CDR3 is TGTGCCAGCAGCGACAGTGGGGCTAACTATGGCTACACCTTC. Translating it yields CASSDSGANYGYTF.

CDR3 sequence: CASSIAVNEQFF. For the CDR3, the DNA is TGTGCCAGTAGTATAGCAGTCAATGAGCAGTTCTTC. The J gene is TRBJ2-1, the V gene TRBV19; no clear D gene. CDR1 LNHDA and CDR2 SQIVND come from the germline V gene (reference sequence). The CDR3 sequence is 12 residues long. Trimming took off 1 base at V and 6 bases at J, with 4 bases between the two ends. Complete variable domain (other parts from reference TRBV19 and TRBJ2-1): DGGITQSPKYLFRKEGQNVTLSCEQNLNHDAMYWYRQDPGQGLRLIYYSQIVNDFQKGDIAEGYSVSREKKESFPLTVTSAQKNPTAFYLCASSIAVNEQFFGPGTRLTVL.

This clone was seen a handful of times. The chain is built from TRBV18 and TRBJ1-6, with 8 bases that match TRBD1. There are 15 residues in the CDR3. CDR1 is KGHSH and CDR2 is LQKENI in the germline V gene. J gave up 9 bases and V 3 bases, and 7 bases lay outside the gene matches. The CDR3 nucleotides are TGTGCCAGCTCACCCGGACAGGGCGGTCCTTCACCCCTCCACTTT. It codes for CASSPGQGGPSPLHF.

The CDR3: CASSLEGTDYGYTF. In DNA form, the CDR3 reads TGCGCCAGCAGCTTGGAGGGGACAGACTATGGCTACACCTTC. The V call is TRBV5-1, the J call TRBJ1-2, with TRBD1 matching over 7 bases. Germline trimming cut 0 bases from V and 3 bases from J; bases unmatched to any gene: 2. Germline CDR1 is SGHRS and CDR2 is YFSETQ. This CDR3 has 14 amino acids.

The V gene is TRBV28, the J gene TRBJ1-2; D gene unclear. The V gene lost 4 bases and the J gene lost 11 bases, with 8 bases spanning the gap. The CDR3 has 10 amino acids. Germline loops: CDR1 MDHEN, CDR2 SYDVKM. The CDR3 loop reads CASSSRMYTF. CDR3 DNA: TGTGCCAGCAGTTCCAGAATGTACACCTTC.

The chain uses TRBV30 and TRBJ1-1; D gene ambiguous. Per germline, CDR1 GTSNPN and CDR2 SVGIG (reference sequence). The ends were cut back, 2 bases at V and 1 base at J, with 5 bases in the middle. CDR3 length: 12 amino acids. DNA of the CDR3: TGTGCCTGGAGTACAGAGAACACTGAAGCTTTCTTT. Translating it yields CAWSTENTEAFF.

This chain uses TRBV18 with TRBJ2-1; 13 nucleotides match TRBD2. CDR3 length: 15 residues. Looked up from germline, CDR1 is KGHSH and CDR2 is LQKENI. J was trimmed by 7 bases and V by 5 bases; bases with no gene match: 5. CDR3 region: CASSAGTSGKNEQFF. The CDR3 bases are TGTGCCAGCTCAGCCGGGACTAGCGGGAAAAATGAGCAGTTCTTC.

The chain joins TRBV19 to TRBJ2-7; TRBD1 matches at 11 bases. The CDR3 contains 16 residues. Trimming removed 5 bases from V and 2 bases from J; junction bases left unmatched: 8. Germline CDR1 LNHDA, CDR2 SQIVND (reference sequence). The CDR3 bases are TGTGCCAGTAGTCCCCGACCGGGACAGGGGGCCTACGAGCAGTACTTC. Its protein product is CASSPRPGQGAYEQYF.

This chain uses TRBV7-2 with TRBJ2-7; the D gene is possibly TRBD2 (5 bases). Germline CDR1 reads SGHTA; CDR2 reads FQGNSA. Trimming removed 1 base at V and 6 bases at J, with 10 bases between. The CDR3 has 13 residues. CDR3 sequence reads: CASSLVEASEQYF. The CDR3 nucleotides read TGTGCCAGCAGCTTAGTGGAGGCGTCCGAGCAGTACTTC.

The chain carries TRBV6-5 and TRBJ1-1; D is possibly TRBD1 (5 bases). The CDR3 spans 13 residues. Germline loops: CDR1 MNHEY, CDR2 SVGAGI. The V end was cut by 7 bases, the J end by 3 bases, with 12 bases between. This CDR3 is CASMRGGDTEAFF. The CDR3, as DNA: TGTGCCAGCATGCGGGGAGGGGACACTGAAGCTTTCTTT.

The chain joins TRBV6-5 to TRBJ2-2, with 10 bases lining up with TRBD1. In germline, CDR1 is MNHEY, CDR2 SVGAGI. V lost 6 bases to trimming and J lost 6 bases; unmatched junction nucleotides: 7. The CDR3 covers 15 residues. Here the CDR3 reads CASRLTGGSAGELFF. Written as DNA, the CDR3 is TGTGCCAGCAGACTGACAGGGGGCAGCGCCGGGGAGCTGTTTTTT.

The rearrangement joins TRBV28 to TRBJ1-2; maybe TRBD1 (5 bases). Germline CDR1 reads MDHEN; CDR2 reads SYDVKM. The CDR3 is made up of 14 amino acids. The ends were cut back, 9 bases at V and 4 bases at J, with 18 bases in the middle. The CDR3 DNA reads TGTGCCAGTGGGACTCCTAACCATCCCTATGGCTACACCTTC. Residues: CASGTPNHPYGYTF.

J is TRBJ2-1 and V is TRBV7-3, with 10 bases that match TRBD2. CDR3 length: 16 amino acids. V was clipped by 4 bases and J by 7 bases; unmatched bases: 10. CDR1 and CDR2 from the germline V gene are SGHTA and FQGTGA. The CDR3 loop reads CASSSGKTSGKNEQFF. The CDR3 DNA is TGTGCCAGCAGCTCGGGCAAAACTAGCGGGAAAAATGAGCAGTTCTTC.

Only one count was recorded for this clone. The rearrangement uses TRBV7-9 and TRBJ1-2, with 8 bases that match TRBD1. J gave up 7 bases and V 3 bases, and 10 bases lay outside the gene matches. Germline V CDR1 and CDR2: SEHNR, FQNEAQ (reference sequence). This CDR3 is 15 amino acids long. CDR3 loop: CASSFDRGQGGGYTF. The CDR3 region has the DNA TGTGCCAGCAGCTTCGACAGGGGCCAAGGGGGTGGCTACACCTTC.

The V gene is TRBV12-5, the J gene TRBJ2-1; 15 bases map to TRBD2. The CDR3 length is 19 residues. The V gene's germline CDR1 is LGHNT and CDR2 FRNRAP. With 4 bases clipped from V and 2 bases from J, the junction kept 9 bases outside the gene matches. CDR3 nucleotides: TGTGCTAGTGGTTCTCACAAAGGACTAGCGGGAGGGCCCTACAATGAGCAGTTCTTC. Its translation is CASGSHKGLAGGPYNEQFF. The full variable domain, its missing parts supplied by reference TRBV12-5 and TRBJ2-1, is DARVTQTPRHKVTEMGQEVTMRCQPILGHNTVFWYRQTMMQGLELLAYFRNRAPLDDSGMPKDRFSAEMPDATLATLKIQPSEPRDSAVYFCASGSHKGLAGGPYNEQFFGPGTRLTVL.

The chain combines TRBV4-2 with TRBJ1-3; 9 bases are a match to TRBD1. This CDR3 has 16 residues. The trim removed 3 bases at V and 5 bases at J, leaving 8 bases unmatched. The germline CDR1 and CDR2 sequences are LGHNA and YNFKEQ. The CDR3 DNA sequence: TGTGCCAGCAGCCAGGTGACAGGGGGGAATAGAAACACCATATATTTT. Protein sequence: CASSQVTGGNRNTIYF.

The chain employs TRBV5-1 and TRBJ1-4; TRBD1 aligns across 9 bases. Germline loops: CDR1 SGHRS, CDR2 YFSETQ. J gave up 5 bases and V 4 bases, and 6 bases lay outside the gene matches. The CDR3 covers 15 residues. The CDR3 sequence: CASSPAGTGNEKLFF. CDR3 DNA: TGCGCCAGCAGCCCAGCCGGGACAGGGAATGAAAAACTGTTTTTT.

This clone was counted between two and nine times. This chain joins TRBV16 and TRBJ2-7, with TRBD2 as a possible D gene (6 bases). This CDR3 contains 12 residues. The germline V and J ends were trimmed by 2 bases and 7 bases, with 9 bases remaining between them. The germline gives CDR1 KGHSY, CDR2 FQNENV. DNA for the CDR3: TGTGCCAGCAGCCAAGGAGGGGAAGAGCAGTACTTC. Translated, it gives CASSQGGEEQYF. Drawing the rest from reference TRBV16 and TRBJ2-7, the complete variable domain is GEEVAQTPKHLVRGEGQKAKLYCAPIKGHSYVFWYQQVLKNEFKFLISFQNENVFDETGMPKERFSAKCLPNSPCSLEIQATKLEDSAVYFCASSQGGEEQYFGPGTRLTVT.

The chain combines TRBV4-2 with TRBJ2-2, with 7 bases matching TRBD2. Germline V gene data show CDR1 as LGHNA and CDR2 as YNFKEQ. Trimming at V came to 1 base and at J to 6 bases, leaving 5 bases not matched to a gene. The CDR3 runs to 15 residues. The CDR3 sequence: CASSQGVRGAGELFF. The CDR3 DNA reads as TGTGCCAGCAGCCAAGGTGTCCGGGGGGCCGGGGAGCTGTTTTTT.

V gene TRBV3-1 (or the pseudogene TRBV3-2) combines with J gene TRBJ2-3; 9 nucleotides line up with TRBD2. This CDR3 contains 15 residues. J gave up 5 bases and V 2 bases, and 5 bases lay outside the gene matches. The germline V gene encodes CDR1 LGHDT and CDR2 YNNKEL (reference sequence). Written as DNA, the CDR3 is TGTGCCAGCAGCCAACAGGGGCGGGAGGGAGATACGCAGTATTTT. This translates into CASSQQGREGDTQYF.

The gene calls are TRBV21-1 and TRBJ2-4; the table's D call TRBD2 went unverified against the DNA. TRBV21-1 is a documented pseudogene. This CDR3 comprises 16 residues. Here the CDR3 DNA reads TGTGCCAGCAGCAAAACTAGCGGGAGGTCCCCCAGCATTCAGTACTTC. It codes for CASSKTSGRSPSIQYF.

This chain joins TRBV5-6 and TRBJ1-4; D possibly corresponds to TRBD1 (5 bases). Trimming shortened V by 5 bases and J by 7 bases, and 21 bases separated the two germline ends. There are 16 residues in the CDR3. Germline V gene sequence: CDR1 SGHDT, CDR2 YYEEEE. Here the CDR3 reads CASSHLGTQTTEKLFF. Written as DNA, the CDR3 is TGTGCCAGCAGTCACCTCGGGACTCAAACGACTGAAAAACTGTTTTTT.

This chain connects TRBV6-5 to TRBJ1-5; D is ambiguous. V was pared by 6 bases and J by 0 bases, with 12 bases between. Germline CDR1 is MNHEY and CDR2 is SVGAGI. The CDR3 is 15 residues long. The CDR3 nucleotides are TGTGCCAGCAGCCGCGGCCCATATAGCAATCAGCCCCAGCATTTT. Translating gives CASSRGPYSNQPQHF.

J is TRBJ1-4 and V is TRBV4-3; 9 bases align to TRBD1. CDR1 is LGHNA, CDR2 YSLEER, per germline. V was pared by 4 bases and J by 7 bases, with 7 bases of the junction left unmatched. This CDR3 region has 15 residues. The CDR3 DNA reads TGCGCCAGCAGCCCAAACAGGGGGCGGACTGAAAAACTGTTTTTT. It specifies CASSPNRGRTEKLFF.